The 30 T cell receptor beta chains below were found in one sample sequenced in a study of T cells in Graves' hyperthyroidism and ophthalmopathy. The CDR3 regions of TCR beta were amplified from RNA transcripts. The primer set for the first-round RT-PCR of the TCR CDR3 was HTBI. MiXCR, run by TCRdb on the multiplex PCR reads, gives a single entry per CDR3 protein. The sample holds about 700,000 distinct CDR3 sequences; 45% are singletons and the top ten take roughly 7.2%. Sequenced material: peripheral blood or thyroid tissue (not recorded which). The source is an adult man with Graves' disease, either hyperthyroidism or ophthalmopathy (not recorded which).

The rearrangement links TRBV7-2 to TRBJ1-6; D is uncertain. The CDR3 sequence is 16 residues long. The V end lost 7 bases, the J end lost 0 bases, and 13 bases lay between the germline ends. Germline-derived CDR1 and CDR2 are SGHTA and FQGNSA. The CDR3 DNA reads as TGTGCCAGCACGAATGAACAAAGCTCCTATAATTCACCCCTCCACTTT. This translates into CASTNEQSSYNSPLHF.

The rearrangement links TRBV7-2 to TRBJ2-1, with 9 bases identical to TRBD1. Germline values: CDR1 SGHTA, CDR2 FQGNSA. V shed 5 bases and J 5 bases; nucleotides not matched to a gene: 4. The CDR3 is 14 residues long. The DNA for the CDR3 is TGTGCCAGCAGCCCGGGGACAGGGAACAATGAGCAGTTCTTC. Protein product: CASSPGTGNNEQFF.

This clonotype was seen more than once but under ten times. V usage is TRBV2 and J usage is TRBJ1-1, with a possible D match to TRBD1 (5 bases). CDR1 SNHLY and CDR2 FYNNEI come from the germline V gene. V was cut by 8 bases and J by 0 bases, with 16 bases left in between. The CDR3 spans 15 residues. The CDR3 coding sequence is TGTGCCAGCTCACCAGGCGGACACCTGAACACTGAAGCTTTCTTT. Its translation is CASSPGGHLNTEAFF.

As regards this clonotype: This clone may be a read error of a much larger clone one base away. CDR3 sequence (DNA): TGTGCCAGCAGTGTGAGGGGCACTCCTCACCCCTACGAGCAGTACTTC. As protein: CASSVRGTPHPYEQYF. This sequence joins TRBV6-1 and TRBJ2-7, with D possibly being TRBD1 or TRBD2 (5 bases each). Germline-derived CDR1 and CDR2 are MNHNS and SASEGT. The CDR3 runs 16 residues. Trimming took off 4 bases at V and 2 bases at J, with 18 bases between the two ends.

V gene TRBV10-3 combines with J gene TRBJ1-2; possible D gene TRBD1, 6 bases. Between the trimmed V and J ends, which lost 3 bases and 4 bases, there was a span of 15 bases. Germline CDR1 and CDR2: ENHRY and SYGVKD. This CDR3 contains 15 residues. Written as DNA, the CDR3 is TGTGCCATCAGTGAAATAGGACAGAGTCTCTATGGCTACACCTTC. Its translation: CAISEIGQSLYGYTF.

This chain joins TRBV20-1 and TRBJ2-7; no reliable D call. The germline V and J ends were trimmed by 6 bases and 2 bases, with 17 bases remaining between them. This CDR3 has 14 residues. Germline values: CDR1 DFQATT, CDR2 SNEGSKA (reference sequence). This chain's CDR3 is CSAGPLGFPYEQYF. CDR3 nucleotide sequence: TGCAGTGCCGGTCCCCTTGGGTTCCCCTACGAGCAGTACTTC.

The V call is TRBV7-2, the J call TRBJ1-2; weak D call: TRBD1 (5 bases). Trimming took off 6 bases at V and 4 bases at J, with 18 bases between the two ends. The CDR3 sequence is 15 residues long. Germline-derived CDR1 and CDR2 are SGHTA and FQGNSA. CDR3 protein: CASSLSAGWLYGYTF. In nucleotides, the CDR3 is TGTGCCAGCAGTTTATCGGCAGGGTGGCTCTATGGCTACACCTTC.

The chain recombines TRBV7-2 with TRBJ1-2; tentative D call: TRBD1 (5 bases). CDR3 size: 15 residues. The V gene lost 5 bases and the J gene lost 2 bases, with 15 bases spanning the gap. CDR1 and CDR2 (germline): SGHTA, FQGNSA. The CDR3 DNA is TGTGCCAGCAGCCAAGTTATACGGGGGAACTATGGCTACACCTTC. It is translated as CASSQVIRGNYGYTF.

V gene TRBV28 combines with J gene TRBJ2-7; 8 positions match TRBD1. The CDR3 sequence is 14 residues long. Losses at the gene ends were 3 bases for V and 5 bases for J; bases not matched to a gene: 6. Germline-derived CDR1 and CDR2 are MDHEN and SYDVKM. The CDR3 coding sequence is TGTGCCAGCAGTTTTAGCAGGGGGCTAGACGAGCAGTACTTC. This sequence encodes CASSFSRGLDEQYF.

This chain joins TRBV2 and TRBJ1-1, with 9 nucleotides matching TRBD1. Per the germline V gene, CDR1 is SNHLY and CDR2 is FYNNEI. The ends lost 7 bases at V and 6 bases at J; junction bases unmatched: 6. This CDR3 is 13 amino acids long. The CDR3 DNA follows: TGTGCCAGCATGACAGGGGGGACAGCTGAAGCTTTCTTT. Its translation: CASMTGGTAEAFF. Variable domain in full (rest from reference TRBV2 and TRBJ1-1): EPEVTQTPSHQVTQMGQEVILRCVPISNHLYFYWYRQILGQKVEFLVSFYNNEISEKSEIFDDQFSVERPDGSNFTLKIRSTKLEDSAMYFCASMTGGTAEAFFGQGTRLTVV.

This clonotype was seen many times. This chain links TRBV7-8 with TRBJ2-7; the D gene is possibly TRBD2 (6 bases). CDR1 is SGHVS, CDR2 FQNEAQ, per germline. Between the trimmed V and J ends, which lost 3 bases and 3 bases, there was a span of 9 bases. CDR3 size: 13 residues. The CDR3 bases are TGTGCCAGCAGCTTCCGGGGGTTCTACGAGCAGTACTTC. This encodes CASSFRGFYEQYF. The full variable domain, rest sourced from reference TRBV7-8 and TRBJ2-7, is GAGVSQSPRYKVAKRGQDVALRCDPISGHVSLFWYQQALGQGPEFLTYFQNEAQLDKSGLPSDRFFAERPEGSVSTLKIQRTQQEDSAVYLCASSFRGFYEQYFGPGTRLTVT.

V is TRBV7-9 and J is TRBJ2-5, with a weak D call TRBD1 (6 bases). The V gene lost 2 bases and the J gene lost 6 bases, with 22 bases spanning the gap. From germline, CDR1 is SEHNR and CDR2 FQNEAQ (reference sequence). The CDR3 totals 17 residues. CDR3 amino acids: CASSLSHTTGLVKTQYF. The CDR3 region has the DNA TGTGCCAGCAGCTTATCCCACACTACAGGGTTGGTAAAGACCCAGTACTTC. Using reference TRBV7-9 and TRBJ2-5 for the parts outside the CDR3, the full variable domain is DTGVSQNPRHKITKRGQNVTFRCDPISEHNRLYWYRQTLGQGPEFLTYFQNEAQLEKSRLLSDRFSAERPKGSFSTLEIQRTEQGDSAMYLCASSLSHTTGLVKTQYFGPGTRLLVL.

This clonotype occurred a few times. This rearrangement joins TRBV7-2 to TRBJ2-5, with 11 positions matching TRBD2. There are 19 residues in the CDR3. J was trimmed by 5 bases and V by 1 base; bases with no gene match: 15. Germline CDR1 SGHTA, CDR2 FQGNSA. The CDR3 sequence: CASSLGVLAGGPAGETQYF. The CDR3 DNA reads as TGTGCCAGCAGCTTAGGGGTCTTAGCGGGGGGGCCGGCGGGCGAGACCCAGTACTTC. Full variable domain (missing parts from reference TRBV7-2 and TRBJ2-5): GAGVSQSPSNKVTEKGKDVELRCDPISGHTALYWYRQSLGQGLEFLIYFQGNSAPDKSGLPSDRFSAERTGGSVSTLTIQRTQQEDSAVYLCASSLGVLAGGPAGETQYFGPGTRLLVL.

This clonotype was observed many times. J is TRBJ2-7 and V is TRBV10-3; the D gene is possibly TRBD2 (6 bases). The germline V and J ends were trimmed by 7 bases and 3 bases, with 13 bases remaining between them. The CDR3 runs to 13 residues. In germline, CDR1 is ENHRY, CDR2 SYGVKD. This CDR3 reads CAITRGSDYEQYF. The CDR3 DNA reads TGTGCCATCACGCGGGGTTCTGACTACGAGCAGTACTTC.

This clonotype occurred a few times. Here the CDR3 reads CSARADLYGYTF. CDR3 nucleotide sequence: TGCAGTGCTCGGGCAGATCTCTATGGCTACACCTTC. The V call is TRBV20-1, the J call TRBJ1-2; the D is unclear. This CDR3 contains 12 residues. Germline V gene lookup returns CDR1 DFQATT and CDR2 SNEGSKA (reference sequence). The ends were cut back, 5 bases at V and 4 bases at J, with 11 bases in the middle.

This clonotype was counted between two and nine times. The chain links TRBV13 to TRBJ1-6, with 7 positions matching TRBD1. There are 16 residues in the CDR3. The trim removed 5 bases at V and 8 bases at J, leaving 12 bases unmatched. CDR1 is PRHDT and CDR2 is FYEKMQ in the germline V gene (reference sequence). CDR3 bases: TGTGCCAGCAGCGGGGACAGTCCTCGTCCGGATTCACCCCTCCACTTT. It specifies CASSGDSPRPDSPLHF.

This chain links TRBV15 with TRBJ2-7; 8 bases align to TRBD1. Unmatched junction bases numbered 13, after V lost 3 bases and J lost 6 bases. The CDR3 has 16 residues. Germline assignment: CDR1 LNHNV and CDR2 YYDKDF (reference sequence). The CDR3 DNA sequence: TGTGCCACCAGCAGCCTCGGACAGGGACCTTGGAGCGAGCAGTACTTC. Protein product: CATSSLGQGPWSEQYF.

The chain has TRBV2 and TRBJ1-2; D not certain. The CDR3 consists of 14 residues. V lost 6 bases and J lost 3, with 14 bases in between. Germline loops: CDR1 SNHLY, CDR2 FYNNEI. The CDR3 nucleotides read TGTGCCAGCAGCCCTGGGAAGGCCGACTATGGCTACACCTTC. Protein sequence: CASSPGKADYGYTF. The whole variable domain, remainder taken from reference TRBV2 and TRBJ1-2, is EPEVTQTPSHQVTQMGQEVILRCVPISNHLYFYWYRQILGQKVEFLVSFYNNEISEKSEIFDDQFSVERPDGSNFTLKIRSTKLEDSAMYFCASSPGKADYGYTFGSGTRLTVV.

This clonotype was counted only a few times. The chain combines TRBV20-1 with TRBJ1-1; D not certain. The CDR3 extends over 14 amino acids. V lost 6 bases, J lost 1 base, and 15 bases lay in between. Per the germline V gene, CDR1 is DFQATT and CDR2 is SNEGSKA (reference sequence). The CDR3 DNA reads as TGCAGTGCCTACGATGGGATCGGGAACACTGAAGCTTTCTTT. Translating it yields CSAYDGIGNTEAFF.

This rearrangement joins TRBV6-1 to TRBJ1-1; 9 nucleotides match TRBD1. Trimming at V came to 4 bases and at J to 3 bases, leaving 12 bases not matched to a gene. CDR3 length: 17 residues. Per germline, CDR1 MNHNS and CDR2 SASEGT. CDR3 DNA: TGTGCCAGCAGTGCACTACAGGGGGCAATTTGGTACACTGAAGCTTTCTTT. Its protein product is CASSALQGAIWYTEAFF.

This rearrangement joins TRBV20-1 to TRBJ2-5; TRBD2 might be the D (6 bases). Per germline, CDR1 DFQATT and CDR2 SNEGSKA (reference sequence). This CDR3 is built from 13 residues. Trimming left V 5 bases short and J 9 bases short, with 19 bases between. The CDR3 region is CSAQEGLDQPQYF. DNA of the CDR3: TGCAGTGCTCAGGAGGGGCTTGATCAGCCCCAGTACTTC.

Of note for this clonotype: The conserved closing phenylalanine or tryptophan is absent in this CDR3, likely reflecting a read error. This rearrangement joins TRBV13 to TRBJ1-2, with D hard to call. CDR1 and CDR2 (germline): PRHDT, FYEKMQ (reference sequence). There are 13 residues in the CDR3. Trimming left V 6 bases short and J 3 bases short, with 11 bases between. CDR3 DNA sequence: TGTGCCAGCAGTGATACAAGGGACTATGGCTACACCCTC. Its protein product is CASSDTRDYGYTL.

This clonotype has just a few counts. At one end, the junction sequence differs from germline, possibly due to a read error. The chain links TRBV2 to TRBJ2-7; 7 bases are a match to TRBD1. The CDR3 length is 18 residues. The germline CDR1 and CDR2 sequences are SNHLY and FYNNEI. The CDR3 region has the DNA TGTGCCAGCAGCGAAGGGGGCAGGGGCCGATTTTCCGCGTACGAGCAGTACTTC. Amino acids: CASSEGGRGRFSAYEQYF.

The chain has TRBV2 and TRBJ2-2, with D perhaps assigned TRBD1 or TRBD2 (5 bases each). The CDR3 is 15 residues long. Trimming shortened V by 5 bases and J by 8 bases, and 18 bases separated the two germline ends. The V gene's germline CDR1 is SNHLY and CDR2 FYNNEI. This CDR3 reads CASSFLGTNYGELFF. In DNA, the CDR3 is TGTGCCAGCAGTTTCCTCGGGACGAACTATGGGGAGCTGTTTTTT.

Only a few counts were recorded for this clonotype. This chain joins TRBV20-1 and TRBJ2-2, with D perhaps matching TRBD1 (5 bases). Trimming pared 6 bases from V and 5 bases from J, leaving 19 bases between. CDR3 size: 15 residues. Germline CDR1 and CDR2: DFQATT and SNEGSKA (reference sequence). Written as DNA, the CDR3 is TGCAGTGCCAGGTCTGGCCAGGGCGAGACCGGGGAGCTGTTTTTT. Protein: CSARSGQGETGELFF.

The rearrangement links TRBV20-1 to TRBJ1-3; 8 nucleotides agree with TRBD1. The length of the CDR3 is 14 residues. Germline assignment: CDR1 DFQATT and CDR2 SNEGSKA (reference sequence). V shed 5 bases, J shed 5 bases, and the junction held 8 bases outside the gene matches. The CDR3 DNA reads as TGCAGTGCTGAAGCGACAGGGGCAAGAAACACCATATATTTT. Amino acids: CSAEATGARNTIYF.

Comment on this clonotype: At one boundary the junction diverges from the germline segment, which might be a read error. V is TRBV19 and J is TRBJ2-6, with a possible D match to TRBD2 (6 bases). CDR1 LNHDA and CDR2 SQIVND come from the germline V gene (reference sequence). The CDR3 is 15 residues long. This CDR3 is CASSLERTGDNVLTF. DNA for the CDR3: TGTGCCAGCAGCTTGGAAAGAACGGGGGACAACGTCCTGACTTTC.

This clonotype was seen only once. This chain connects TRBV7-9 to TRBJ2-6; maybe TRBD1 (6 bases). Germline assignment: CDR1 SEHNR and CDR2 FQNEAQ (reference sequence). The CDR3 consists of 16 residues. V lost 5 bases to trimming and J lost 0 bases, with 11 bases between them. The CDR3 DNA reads TGTGCCAGCAGCCCGGGACACTTCTCTGGGGCCAACGTCCTGACTTTC. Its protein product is CASSPGHFSGANVLTF.

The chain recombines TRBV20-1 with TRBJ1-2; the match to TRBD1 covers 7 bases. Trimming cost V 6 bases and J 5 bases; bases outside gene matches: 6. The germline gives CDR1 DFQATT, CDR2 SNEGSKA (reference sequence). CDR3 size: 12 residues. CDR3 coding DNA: TGCAGTGCCCCCGGCAGGGGGTATGGCTACACCTTC. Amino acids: CSAPGRGYGYTF.

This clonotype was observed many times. The DNA of the CDR3 is TGTGCCAGCAGCTCCCTACGTGGGGGAAGCGGCTACACCTTC. Translating it yields CASSSLRGGSGYTF. The chain combines TRBV7-2 with TRBJ1-2, with D tentatively TRBD1 (5 bases). CDR3 size: 14 residues. V was pared by 4 bases and J by 8 bases, with 17 bases between. Germline-derived CDR1 and CDR2 are SGHTA and FQGNSA.